This T cell receptor beta chain is from a study of T cell repertoires in cytomegalovirus infection. TCRdb passed the reads through MiXCR, listing each CDR3 protein once. The top ten hold over 10% of the sample, which has about 830,000 distinct CDR3 sequences, approximately 32% seen once. Regarding this clonotype: Its antigen is as yet unknown.

This receptor was obtained from a human donor in good health (CMV status not recorded). Some clones in this sample may be carry-over from other donors' samples. Specimen: cultured CD8+ T cells from PBMCs, collected from culture after CMV antigen stimulation.

CDR3 in DNA: TGTGCCAGTAGTAGTCTAGCGGGGGTCGCGGAGACCCAGTACTTC. Translating it yields CASSSLAGVAETQYF. The chain carries TRBV19 and TRBJ2-5; the match to TRBD2 covers 10 bases. V was clipped by 4 bases and J by 5 bases; unmatched bases: 7. Germline V gene sequence: CDR1 LNHDA, CDR2 SQIVND (reference sequence). The CDR3 is 15 amino acids.